This TCR beta chain was identified in a study of T cells in Graves' hyperthyroidism and ophthalmopathy. This clonotype was seen at least ten times. A much larger clone lies a single base off, so this may be a read error. In making diagnoses, clinical symptoms, serum thyroxine and TRAb, thyroid ultrasound and orbital computed tomography were all used. Trimming took off 5 bases at V and 2 bases at J, with 4 bases between the two ends. The CDR3 is made up of 11 amino acids. Per the germline V gene, CDR1 is SEHNR and CDR2 is FQNEAQ (reference sequence). The source material, RNA transcripts, was used to amplify TCR beta CDR3 regions. RT-PCR in the first round (using the HTBI primer set) targeted the TCR CDR3. Each CDR3 protein is one row after TCRdb ran MiXCR on the multiplex PCR reads. The table lists about 840,000 distinct CDR3 sequences, 38% of them singletons.

Sequencing used blood. The rearrangement links TRBV7-9 to TRBJ2-7; D not resolved. This clonotype originated in a man aged 18 to 35 with Graves' hyperthyroidism. In nucleotides, the CDR3 is TGTGCCAGCAGCCCCCCCTACGAGCAGTACTTC. It codes for CASSPPYEQYF.